This entry concerns a single T cell receptor (beta chain). As processed by the authors: Amplified reference gene primers provided the basis for estimating nucleated cell counts. Here immunoSEQ multiplex PCR was the method, and the copy in TCRdb shows in-frame clones only, minus some. The DNA was the basis for D and trimming; V, J and clone size are from that table. The sample consists of fewer than 350,000 clones, approximately 83% of them appearing once. The entry originates in a study of blood T cell repertoires in COVID-19. Germline V gene lookup returns CDR1 SNHLY and CDR2 FYNNEI. J was trimmed by 5 bases and V by 6 bases; bases with no gene match: 14. This CDR3 is built from 17 residues. Across roughly 25 US areas, participants ranged in age from 18 to 89 years.

This receptor was identified in a woman aged 40 to 50 with acute COVID-19. The V gene is TRBV2, the J gene TRBJ2-2; TRBD1 agrees at 8 bases. The specimen sequenced was PBMCs or T cells enriched from blood (not recorded which). The CDR3 nucleotides are TGTGCCAGCAGGAAAGCCGCTGGACAGGGTCTGACCGGGGAGCTGTTTTTT. This translates into CASRKAAGQGLTGELFF.